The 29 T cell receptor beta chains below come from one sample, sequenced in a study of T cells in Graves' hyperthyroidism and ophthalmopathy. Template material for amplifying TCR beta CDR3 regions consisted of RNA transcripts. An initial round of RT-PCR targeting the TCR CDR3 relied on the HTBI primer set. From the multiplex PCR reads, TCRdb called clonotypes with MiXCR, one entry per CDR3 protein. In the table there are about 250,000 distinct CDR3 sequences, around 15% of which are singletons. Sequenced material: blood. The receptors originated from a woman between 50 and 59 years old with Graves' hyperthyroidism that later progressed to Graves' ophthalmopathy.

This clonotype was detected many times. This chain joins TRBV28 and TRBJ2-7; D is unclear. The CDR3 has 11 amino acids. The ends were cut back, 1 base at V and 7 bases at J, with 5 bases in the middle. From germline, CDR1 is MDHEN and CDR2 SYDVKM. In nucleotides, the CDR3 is TGTGCCAGCAGTTTATTTAATGAGCAGTACTTC. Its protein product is CASSLFNEQYF.

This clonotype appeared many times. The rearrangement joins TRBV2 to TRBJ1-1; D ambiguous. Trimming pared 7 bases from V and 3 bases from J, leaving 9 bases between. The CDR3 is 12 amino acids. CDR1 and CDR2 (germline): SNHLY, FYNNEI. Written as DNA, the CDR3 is TGTGCCAGCAAGAACCGGGACACTGAAGCTTTCTTT. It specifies CASKNRDTEAFF.

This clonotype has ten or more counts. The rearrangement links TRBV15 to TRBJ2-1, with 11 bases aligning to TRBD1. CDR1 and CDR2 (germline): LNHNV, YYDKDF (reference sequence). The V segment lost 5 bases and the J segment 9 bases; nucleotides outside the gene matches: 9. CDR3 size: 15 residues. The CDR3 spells CATSLTDRGRSEQFF. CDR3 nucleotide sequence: TGTGCCACCAGCCTTACGGACAGGGGGCGATCTGAGCAGTTCTTC. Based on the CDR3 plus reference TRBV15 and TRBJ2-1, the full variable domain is DAMVIQNPRYQVTQFGKPVTLSCSQTLNHNVMYWYQQKSSQAPKLLFHYYDKDFNNEADTPDNFQSRRPNTSFCFLDIRSPGLGDTAMYLCATSLTDRGRSEQFFGPGTRLTVL.

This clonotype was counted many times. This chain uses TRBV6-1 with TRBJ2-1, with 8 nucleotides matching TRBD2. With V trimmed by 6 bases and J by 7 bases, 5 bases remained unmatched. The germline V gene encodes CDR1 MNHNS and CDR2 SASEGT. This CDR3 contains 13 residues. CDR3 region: CASSGLAGNEQFF. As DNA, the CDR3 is TGTGCCAGCAGCGGACTAGCCGGAAATGAGCAGTTCTTC.

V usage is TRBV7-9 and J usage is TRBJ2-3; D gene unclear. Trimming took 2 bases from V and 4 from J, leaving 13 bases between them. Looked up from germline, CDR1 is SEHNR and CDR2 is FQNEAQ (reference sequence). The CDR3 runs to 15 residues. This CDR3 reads CASSLRAPVADTQYF. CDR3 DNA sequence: TGTGCCAGCAGCTTACGGGCACCGGTCGCAGATACGCAGTATTTT.

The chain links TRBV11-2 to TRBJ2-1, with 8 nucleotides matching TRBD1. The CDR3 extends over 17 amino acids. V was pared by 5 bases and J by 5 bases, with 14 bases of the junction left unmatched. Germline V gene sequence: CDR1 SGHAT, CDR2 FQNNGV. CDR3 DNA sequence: TGTGCCAGCAGCAAGGGACAGGTTGGTCGGTCCAACAATGAGCAGTTCTTC. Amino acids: CASSKGQVGRSNNEQFF.

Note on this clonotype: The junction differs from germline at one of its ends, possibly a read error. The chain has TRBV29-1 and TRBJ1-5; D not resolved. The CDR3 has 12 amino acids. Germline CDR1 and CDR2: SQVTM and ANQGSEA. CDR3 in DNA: TGCAGTGTTGGTTTCACGGGTCAGCCCCAGCATTTT. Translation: CSVGFTGQPQHF. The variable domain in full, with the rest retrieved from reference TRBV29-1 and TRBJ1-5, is SAVISQKPSRDICQRGTSLTIQCQVDSQVTMMFWYRQQPGQSLTLIATANQGSEATYESGFVIDKFPISRPNLTFSTLTVSNMSPEDSSIYLCSVGFTGQPQHFGDGTRLSIL.

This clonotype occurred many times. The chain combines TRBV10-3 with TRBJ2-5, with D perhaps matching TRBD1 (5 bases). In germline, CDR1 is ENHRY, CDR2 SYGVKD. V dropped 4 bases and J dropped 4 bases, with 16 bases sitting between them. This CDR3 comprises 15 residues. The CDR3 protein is CAISASTAQGETQYF. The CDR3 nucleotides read TGTGCCATCAGTGCAAGTACCGCCCAGGGAGAGACCCAGTACTTC.

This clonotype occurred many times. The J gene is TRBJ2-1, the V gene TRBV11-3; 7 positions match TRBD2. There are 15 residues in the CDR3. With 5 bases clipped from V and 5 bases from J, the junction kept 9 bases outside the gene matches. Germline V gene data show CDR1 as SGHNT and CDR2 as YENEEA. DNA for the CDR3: TGTGCCAGCAGCGCTGGGGGAGGGTTCCACAATGAGCAGTTCTTC. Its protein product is CASSAGGGFHNEQFF.

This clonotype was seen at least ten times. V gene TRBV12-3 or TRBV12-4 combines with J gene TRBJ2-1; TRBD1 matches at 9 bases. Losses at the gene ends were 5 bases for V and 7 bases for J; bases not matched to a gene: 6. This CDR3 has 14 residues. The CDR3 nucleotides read TGTGCCAGCAGTCCTGGACAGGGGCAAAATGAGCAGTTCTTC. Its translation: CASSPGQGQNEQFF.

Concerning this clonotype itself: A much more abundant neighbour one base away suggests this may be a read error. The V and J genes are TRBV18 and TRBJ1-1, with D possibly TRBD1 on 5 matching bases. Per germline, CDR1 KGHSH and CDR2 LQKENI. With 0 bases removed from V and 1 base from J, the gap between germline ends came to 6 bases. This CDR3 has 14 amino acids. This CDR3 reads CASSPPDKNTEAFF. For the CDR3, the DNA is TGTGCCAGCTCACCACCGGACAAGAACACTGAAGCTTTCTTT.

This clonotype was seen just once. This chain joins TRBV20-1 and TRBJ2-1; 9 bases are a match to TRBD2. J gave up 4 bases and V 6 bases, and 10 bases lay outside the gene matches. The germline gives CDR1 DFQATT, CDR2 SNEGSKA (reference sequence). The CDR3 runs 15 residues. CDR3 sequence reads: CSAPPAGGVYNEQFF. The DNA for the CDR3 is TGCAGTGCACCCCCTGCGGGAGGGGTATACAATGAGCAGTTCTTC.

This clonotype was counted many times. The CDR3 nucleotides read TGCAGTGCTATTAAAAGCTCGGTCGGGGATGAGCAGTTCTTC. Amino acid sequence: CSAIKSSVGDEQFF. The rearrangement joins TRBV20-1 to TRBJ2-1, with TRBD2 as a possible D gene (5 bases). The CDR3 totals 14 residues. Trimming pared 4 bases from V and 8 bases from J, leaving 18 bases between. Germline lookup yields CDR1 DFQATT and CDR2 SNEGSKA (reference sequence).

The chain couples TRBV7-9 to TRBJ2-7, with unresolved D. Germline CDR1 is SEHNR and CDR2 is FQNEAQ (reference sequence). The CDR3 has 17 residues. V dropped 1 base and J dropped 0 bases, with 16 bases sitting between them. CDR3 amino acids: CASSLVASTGGSYEQYF. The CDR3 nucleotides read TGTGCCAGCAGCTTAGTTGCGAGCACGGGTGGCTCCTACGAGCAGTACTTC.

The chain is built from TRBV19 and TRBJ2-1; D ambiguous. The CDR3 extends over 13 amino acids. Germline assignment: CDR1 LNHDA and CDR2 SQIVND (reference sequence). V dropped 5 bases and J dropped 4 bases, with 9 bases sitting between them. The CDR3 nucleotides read TGTGCCAGTAGTCGGTCGGGTTACAATGAGCAGTTCTTC. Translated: CASSRSGYNEQFF.

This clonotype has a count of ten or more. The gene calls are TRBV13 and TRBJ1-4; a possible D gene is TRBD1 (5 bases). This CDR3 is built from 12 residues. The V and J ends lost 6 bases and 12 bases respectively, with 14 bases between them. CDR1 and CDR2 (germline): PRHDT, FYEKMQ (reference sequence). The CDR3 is CASSSAGLELFF. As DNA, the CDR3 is TGTGCCAGCAGTTCGGCGGGGCTCGAACTGTTTTTT.

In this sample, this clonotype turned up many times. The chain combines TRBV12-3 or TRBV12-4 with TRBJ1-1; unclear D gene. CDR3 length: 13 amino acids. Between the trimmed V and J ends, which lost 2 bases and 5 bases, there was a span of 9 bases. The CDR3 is CASSLLLGTEAFF. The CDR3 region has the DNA TGTGCCAGCAGTTTATTGCTGGGGACTGAAGCTTTCTTT.

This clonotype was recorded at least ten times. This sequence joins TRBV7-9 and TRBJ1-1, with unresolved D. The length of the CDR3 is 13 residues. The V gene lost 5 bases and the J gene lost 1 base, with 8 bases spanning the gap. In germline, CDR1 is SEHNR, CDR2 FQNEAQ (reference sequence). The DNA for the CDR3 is TGTGCCAGCAGCAGGTCCGGGAACACTGAAGCTTTCTTT. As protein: CASSRSGNTEAFF.

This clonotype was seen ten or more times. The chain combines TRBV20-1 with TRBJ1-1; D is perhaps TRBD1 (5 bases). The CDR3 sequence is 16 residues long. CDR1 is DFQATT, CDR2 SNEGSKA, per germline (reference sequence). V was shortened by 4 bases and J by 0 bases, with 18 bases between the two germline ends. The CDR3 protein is CSAIDPGTRLNTEAFF. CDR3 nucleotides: TGCAGTGCTATCGACCCAGGGACGCGACTGAACACTGAAGCTTTCTTT.

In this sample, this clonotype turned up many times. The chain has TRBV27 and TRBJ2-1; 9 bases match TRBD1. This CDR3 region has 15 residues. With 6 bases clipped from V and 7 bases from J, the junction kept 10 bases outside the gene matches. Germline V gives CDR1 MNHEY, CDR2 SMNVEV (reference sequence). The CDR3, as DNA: TGTGCCAGCAGCTTCTGGGACAGGGCTGAGAATGAGCAGTTCTTC. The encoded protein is CASSFWDRAENEQFF.

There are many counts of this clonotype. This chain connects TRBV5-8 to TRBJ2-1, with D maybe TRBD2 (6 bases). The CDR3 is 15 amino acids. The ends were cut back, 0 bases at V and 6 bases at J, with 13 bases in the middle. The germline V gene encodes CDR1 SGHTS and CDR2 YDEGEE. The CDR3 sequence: CASSLDGSNTNEQFF. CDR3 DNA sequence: TGTGCCAGCAGCTTGGACGGGAGTAACACCAATGAGCAGTTCTTC.

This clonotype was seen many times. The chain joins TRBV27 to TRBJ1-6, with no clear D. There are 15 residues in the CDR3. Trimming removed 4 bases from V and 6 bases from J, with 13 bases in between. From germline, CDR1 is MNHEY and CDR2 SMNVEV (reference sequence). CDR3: CASSSPGSFNSPLHF. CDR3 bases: TGTGCCAGCAGTTCCCCTGGCAGCTTTAATTCACCCCTCCACTTT.

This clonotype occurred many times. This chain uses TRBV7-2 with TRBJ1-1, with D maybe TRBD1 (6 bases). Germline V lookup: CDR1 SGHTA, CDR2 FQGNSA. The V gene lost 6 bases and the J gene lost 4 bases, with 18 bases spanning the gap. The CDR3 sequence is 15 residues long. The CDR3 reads CASSRDIPRRTEAFF. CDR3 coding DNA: TGTGCCAGCAGTCGGGACATCCCAAGGCGCACTGAAGCTTTCTTT.

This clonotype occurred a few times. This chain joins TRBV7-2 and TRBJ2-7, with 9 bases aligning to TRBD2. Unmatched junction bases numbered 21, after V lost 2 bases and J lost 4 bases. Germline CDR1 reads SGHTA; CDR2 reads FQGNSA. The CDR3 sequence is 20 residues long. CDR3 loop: CASSLLGPPPAGGYVYEQYF. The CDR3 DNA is TGTGCCAGCAGCTTATTGGGCCCCCCTCCTGCGGGGGGGTACGTGTACGAGCAGTACTTC.

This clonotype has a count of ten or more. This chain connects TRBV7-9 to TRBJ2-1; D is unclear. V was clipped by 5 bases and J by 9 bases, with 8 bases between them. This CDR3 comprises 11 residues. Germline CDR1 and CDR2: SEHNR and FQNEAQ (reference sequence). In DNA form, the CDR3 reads TGTGCCAGCAGCGTGTGGACTGAGCAGTTCTTC. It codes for CASSVWTEQFF.

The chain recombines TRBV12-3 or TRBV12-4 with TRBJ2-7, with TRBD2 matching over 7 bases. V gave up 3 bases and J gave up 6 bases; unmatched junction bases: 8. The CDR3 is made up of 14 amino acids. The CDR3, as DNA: TGTGCCAGCAGTTTGGGGGGAGGGATGGGCGAGCAGTACTTC. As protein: CASSLGGGMGEQYF.

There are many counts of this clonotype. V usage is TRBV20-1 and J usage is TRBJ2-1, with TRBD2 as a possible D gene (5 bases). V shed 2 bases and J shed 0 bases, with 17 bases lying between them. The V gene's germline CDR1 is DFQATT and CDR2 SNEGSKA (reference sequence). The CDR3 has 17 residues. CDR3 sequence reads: CSARSPGSGGSYNEQFF. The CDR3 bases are TGCAGTGCTAGATCTCCGGGGAGCGGAGGCTCCTACAATGAGCAGTTCTTC.

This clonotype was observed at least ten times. Here the CDR3 DNA reads TGTGCCACCAGTGACCCGAGGGCCCGAGGGGATGAGCAGTTCTTC. Its protein is CATSDPRARGDEQFF. The chain employs TRBV24-1 and TRBJ2-1; D possibly uses TRBD1 or TRBD2 (5 bases each). Germline CDR1 reads KGHDR; CDR2 reads SFDVKD. The CDR3 length is 15 residues. The V end lost 4 bases, the J end lost 8 bases, and 17 bases lay between the germline ends.

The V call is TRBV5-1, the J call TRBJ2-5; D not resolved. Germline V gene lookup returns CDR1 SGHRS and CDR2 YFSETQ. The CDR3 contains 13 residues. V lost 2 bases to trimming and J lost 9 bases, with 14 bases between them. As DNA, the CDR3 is TGCGCCAGCAGCTTTTACAGTGCTGGGGCCCAGTACTTC. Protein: CASSFYSAGAQYF.